Listed here are 26 T cell receptor beta chains from one sample, sequenced in a study of blood T cell repertoires in COVID-19. Generated by immunoSEQ multiplex PCR, the TCRdb table keeps only in-frame clones and is missing some. Here the sample spans 200,000 or so clones, 75% to 90% being singletons. The sequenced sample was peripheral blood. The receptors derive from a man in his sixties or seventies with active or convalescent COVID-19.

The CDR3 DNA follows: TGTGCCAGCAGTGCGACAGCTAGTGGCTACACCTTC. Its translation is CASSATASGYTF. This rearrangement joins TRBV28 to TRBJ1-2; D is perhaps TRBD1 (5 bases). Trimming cost V 5 bases and J 7 bases, with 11 bases left between them. Germline CDR1 reads MDHEN; CDR2 reads SYDVKM. The CDR3 loop spans 12 amino acids.

This chain joins TRBV20-1 and TRBJ1-2, with D possibly matching TRBD1 (5 bases). The ends were cut back, 6 bases at V and 5 bases at J, with 10 bases in the middle. Germline V gene lookup returns CDR1 DFQATT and CDR2 SNEGSKA (reference sequence). This CDR3 is 11 amino acids long. CDR3 residues: CSAAGGYGYTF. For the CDR3, the DNA is TGCAGTGCCGCTGGGGGGTATGGCTACACCTTC.

The V gene is TRBV28, the J gene TRBJ1-1, with 8 bases aligning to TRBD1. CDR3 length equals 15 residues. The germline V gene has CDR1 MDHEN and CDR2 SYDVKM. The ends lost 4 bases at V and 1 base at J; junction bases unmatched: 5. CDR3 amino acids: CASSSYRGRNTEAFF. The CDR3 DNA reads TGTGCCAGCAGTTCTTACAGGGGGAGGAACACTGAAGCTTTCTTT.

The chain has TRBV9 and TRBJ2-1; D possibly corresponds to TRBD1 (5 bases). V was pared by 2 bases and J by 0 bases, with 12 bases between. CDR1 and CDR2 (germline): SGDLS, YYNGEE. The CDR3 spans 16 residues. CDR3 loop: CASSVGQGSSYNEQFF. In DNA, the CDR3 is TGTGCCAGCAGCGTTGGGCAGGGAAGCTCCTACAATGAGCAGTTCTTC.

With respect to this clone: Other DNA sequences in this specimen translate into the identical CDR3. CDR3 region: CASSLGGEYEQYF. DNA for the CDR3: TGTGCCAGCAGCTTAGGGGGGGAGTACGAGCAGTACTTC. V usage is TRBV7-9 and J usage is TRBJ2-7, with D maybe TRBD2 (6 bases). Between the trimmed V and J ends, which lost 1 base and 4 bases, there was a span of 8 bases. The length of the CDR3 is 13 residues. Germline V gene lookup returns CDR1 SEHNR and CDR2 FQNEAQ (reference sequence).

The rearrangement links TRBV29-1 to TRBJ2-7; D perhaps matches TRBD2 (6 bases). The CDR3 contains 13 residues. The germline gives CDR1 SQVTM, CDR2 ANQGSEA. Between the trimmed V and J ends, which lost 6 bases and 1 base, there was a span of 13 bases. CDR3 DNA: TGCAGCGTCGGGACTCTCCGGTCCTACGAGCAGTACTTC. As protein: CSVGTLRSYEQYF.

The rearrangement links TRBV7-9 to TRBJ2-3; a weak D match, TRBD1 (5 bases). CDR3 length: 12 amino acids. V gave up 4 bases and J gave up 8 bases, with 10 bases separating them. Germline V lookup: CDR1 SEHNR, CDR2 FQNEAQ (reference sequence). The CDR3, as DNA: TGTGCCAGCAGCTCGCAGGGCTCTACGCAGTATTTT. Translation: CASSSQGSTQYF.

This clone was detected ten times or more. The chain couples TRBV12-3 or TRBV12-4 to TRBJ1-5; D gene unclear. The CDR3 length is 13 residues. Trimming cost V 1 base and J 5 bases, with 6 bases left between them. CDR3 sequence: CASSLVSDQPQHF. The CDR3 DNA is TGTGCCAGCAGTTTAGTATCAGATCAGCCCCAGCATTTT.

This clone appeared once. The chain combines TRBV27 with TRBJ2-2; the D gene is possibly TRBD2 (6 bases). The CDR3 has 17 amino acids. V was clipped by 2 bases and J by 2 bases, with 15 bases between them. Germline V gene lookup returns CDR1 MNHEY and CDR2 SMNVEV (reference sequence). CDR3 sequence (DNA): TGTGCCAGCAGTTTACACGTGGCTAGCGTCAACACCGGGGAGCTGTTTTTT. Translating it yields CASSLHVASVNTGELFF.

The chain recombines TRBV7-9 with TRBJ1-5, with D unresolved. Between the trimmed V and J ends, which lost 4 bases and 2 bases, there was a span of 6 bases. This CDR3 has 13 residues. The V gene's germline CDR1 is SEHNR and CDR2 FQNEAQ (reference sequence). The DNA for the CDR3 is TGTGCCAGCAGCTCTGGGCGCAATCAGCCCCAGCATTTT. Amino acids: CASSSGRNQPQHF.

J is TRBJ2-1 and V is TRBV28; a possible D gene is TRBD2 (6 bases). The germline V gene encodes CDR1 MDHEN and CDR2 SYDVKM. Trimming pared 6 bases from V and 4 bases from J, leaving 10 bases between. This CDR3 has 13 amino acids. The CDR3 region is CASRVGGYNEQFF. CDR3 sequence (DNA): TGTGCCAGCAGGGTTGGGGGGTACAATGAGCAGTTCTTC.

The V and J genes are TRBV7-9 and TRBJ2-7; 10 nucleotides agree with TRBD1. After removal of 4 bases from V and 1 base from J, the junction contained 1 base not matched to a gene. This CDR3 region has 14 residues. Germline CDR1 and CDR2: SEHNR and FQNEAQ (reference sequence). The CDR3 DNA is TGTGCCAGCAGCTCGGGACAGGGGTCCTACGAGCAGTACTTC. This gives the protein CASSSGQGSYEQYF. The variable domain in full, completed from reference TRBV7-9 and TRBJ2-7, reads DTGVSQNPRHKITKRGQNVTFRCDPISEHNRLYWYRQTLGQGPEFLTYFQNEAQLEKSRLLSDRFSAERPKGSFSTLEIQRTEQGDSAMYLCASSSGQGSYEQYFGPGTRLTVT.

The chain recombines TRBV3-1 (or the pseudogene TRBV3-2) with TRBJ1-6; D not certain. V lost 0 bases and J 6 bases, leaving 9 bases between the germline ends. The CDR3 sequence is 15 residues long. CDR1 is LGHDT and CDR2 is YNNKEL in the germline V gene (reference sequence). This CDR3 reads CASSQELRINSPLHF. The CDR3 region has the DNA TGTGCCAGCAGCCAAGAGTTGAGGATTAATTCACCCCTCCACTTT.

The genes are TRBV24-1 and TRBJ2-7, with 7 bases aligning to TRBD1. The CDR3 runs to 14 residues. With 4 bases clipped from V and 3 bases from J, the junction kept 5 bases outside the gene matches. The V gene's germline CDR1 is KGHDR and CDR2 SFDVKD. Here the CDR3 DNA reads TGTGCCACCAGTGACTCCAGACAGGGCTACGAGCAGTACTTC. Residues: CATSDSRQGYEQYF.

The chain employs TRBV19 and TRBJ2-5; no firm D call. Germline loops: CDR1 LNHDA, CDR2 SQIVND (reference sequence). V dropped 6 bases and J dropped 5 bases, with 10 bases sitting between them. The CDR3 has 12 residues. The CDR3 DNA reads TGTGCCAGTAGAAAATACGGGGAGACCCAGTACTTC. It encodes CASRKYGETQYF.

The rearrangement joins TRBV3-1 (or the pseudogene TRBV3-2) to TRBJ2-7; a weak D match, TRBD1 (5 bases). The CDR3 extends over 17 amino acids. The V and J ends lost 3 bases and 2 bases respectively, with 20 bases between them. Germline V gene lookup returns CDR1 LGHDT and CDR2 YNNKEL (reference sequence). CDR3 residues: CASSHAPVQGGTYEQYF. CDR3 sequence (DNA): TGTGCCAGCAGCCATGCCCCCGTGCAGGGCGGTACCTACGAGCAGTACTTC.

The chain has TRBV5-4 and TRBJ1-2; 9 positions agree with TRBD1. V gave up 4 bases and J gave up 4 bases; unmatched junction bases: 14. CDR3 length: 17 residues. The germline V gene encodes CDR1 SGHNT and CDR2 YYREEE (reference sequence). CDR3: CASSPKTGTGKTYGYTF. The CDR3 DNA reads TGTGCCAGCAGCCCTAAAACCGGGACAGGGAAGACCTATGGCTACACCTTC.

The chain recombines TRBV7-2 with TRBJ1-6; D remains unclear. The V gene's germline CDR1 is SGHTA and CDR2 FQGNSA. V shed 0 bases and J shed 10 bases, with 13 bases lying between them. This CDR3 is 15 amino acids long. CDR3 sequence (DNA): TGTGCCAGCAGCTTAGCGGCCGGGAGTAACTCACCCCTCCACTTT. Protein sequence: CASSLAAGSNSPLHF.

This chain uses TRBV5-4 with TRBJ1-1, with D possibly TRBD1 on 5 matching bases. CDR3 length: 14 amino acids. Trimming cost V 4 bases and J 0 bases, with 10 bases left between them. Germline V gene sequence: CDR1 SGHNT, CDR2 YYREEE (reference sequence). The CDR3 loop reads CASSEGAMNTEAFF. CDR3 in DNA: TGTGCCAGCAGCGAAGGGGCGATGAACACTGAAGCTTTCTTT.

The V call is TRBV19, the J call TRBJ1-5; 7 bases fit TRBD1. The V gene end was trimmed by 5 bases and the J gene end by 2 bases; junction bases not matched to a gene: 3. CDR3 length equals 14 residues. The germline gives CDR1 LNHDA, CDR2 SQIVND (reference sequence). CDR3 nucleotides: TGTGCCAGTAGTCACACAGGGGGCAATCAGCCCCAGCATTTT. It specifies CASSHTGGNQPQHF.

This chain uses TRBV29-1 with TRBJ2-1, with 9 nucleotides matching TRBD2. The CDR3 spans 12 residues. The J segment lost 12 bases and the V segment lost 0 bases, leaving 3 bases of the junction unmatched. Germline lookup yields CDR1 SQVTM and CDR2 ANQGSEA. The CDR3: CSVEDPAGGQFF. The CDR3 DNA reads as TGCAGCGTTGAAGATCCAGCGGGGGGGCAGTTCTTC.

This chain uses TRBV4-3 with TRBJ2-1; 7 bases are shared with TRBD1. From germline, CDR1 is LGHNA and CDR2 YSLEER. V trimming: 0 bases; J trimming: 8 bases; junction bases outside the gene matches: 10. The CDR3 length is 16 residues. The CDR3 coding sequence is TGCGCCAGCAGCCAAGATCCTGGGACAGCCCTTGATGAGCAGTTCTTC. Amino acid sequence: CASSQDPGTALDEQFF.

The chain employs TRBV7-9 and TRBJ2-7; 9 nucleotides agree with TRBD1. V was pared by 5 bases and J by 1 base, with 3 bases of the junction left unmatched. The CDR3 has 14 residues. Germline-derived CDR1 and CDR2 are SEHNR and FQNEAQ (reference sequence). CDR3 sequence reads: CASSTGTGSYEQYF. The CDR3, as DNA: TGTGCCAGCAGCACCGGGACAGGGTCCTACGAGCAGTACTTC.

The V and J genes are TRBV7-2 and TRBJ2-3; 13 bases line up with TRBD2. Germline V gene data show CDR1 as SGHTA and CDR2 as FQGNSA. The CDR3 has 18 residues. Trimming at V came to 5 bases and at J to 4 bases, leaving 12 bases not matched to a gene. In nucleotides, the CDR3 is TGTGCCAGCAGCCGCGGACTAGCGGGGGCCCCTGGCGCAGATACGCAGTATTTT. It yields the protein CASSRGLAGAPGADTQYF.

The table lists this clone with a few counts. V gene TRBV19 combines with J gene TRBJ2-7; 8 bases agree with TRBD2. The CDR3 sequence is 15 residues long. V shed 5 bases, J shed 4 bases, and the junction held 10 bases outside the gene matches. CDR1 LNHDA and CDR2 SQIVND come from the germline V gene (reference sequence). DNA for the CDR3: TGTGCCAGTAGTTCCGGGACTAGGGCCGAATACGAGCAGTACTTC. Its translation is CASSSGTRAEYEQYF.

The rearrangement links TRBV3-1 (or the pseudogene TRBV3-2) to TRBJ2-1; 8 bases match TRBD2. The CDR3 sequence is 15 residues long. The V and J ends lost 4 bases and 6 bases, in that order; junction bases with no gene match: 8. Germline V gene data show CDR1 as LGHDT and CDR2 as YNNKEL (reference sequence). The CDR3 sequence is CASSPKTAGGNEQFF. The DNA of the CDR3 is TGTGCCAGCAGCCCTAAGACGGCGGGGGGCAATGAGCAGTTCTTC.